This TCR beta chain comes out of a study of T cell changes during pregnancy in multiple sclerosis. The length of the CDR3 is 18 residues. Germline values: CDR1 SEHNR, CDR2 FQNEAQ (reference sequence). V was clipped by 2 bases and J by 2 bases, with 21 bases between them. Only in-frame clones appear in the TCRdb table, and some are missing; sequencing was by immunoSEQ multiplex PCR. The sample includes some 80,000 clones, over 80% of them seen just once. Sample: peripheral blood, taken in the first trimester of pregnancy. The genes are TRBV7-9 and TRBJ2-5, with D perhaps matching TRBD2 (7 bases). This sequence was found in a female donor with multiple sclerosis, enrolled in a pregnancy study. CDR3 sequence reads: CASSLWGGTRSFQETQYF. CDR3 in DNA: TGTGCCAGCAGCTTATGGGGGGGGACACGATCCTTTCAAGAGACCCAGTACTTC.